These 18 T cell receptor beta chains share one sample of origin, sequenced in a study of cytomegalovirus exposure and HLA in healthy donors. 60 Vbeta and 13 Jbeta primers were used in PCR. Data came from immunoSEQ multiplex PCR; TCRdb stores just in-frame clones and leaves some out. This listing includes 75,000 to 95,000 clones. Sequenced sample: PBMCs. Receptor source: a man aged 30 to 39 in good health and CMV-seronegative.

The rearrangement joins TRBV9 to TRBJ1-6, with TRBD1 matching over 7 bases. The germline CDR1 and CDR2 sequences are SGDLS and YYNGEE. This CDR3 comprises 14 residues. V gave up 1 base and J gave up 10 bases; unmatched junction bases: 5. CDR3 sequence reads: CASSVRGGGSPLHF. The CDR3 coding sequence is TGTGCCAGCAGCGTACGAGGGGGCGGGTCACCCCTCCACTTT.

The V and J genes are TRBV19 and TRBJ1-1; weak D call: TRBD1 (6 bases). CDR3 size: 14 residues. Trimming stripped 4 bases from V and 1 base from J, with 10 bases between. Germline V lookup: CDR1 LNHDA, CDR2 SQIVND (reference sequence). CDR3 sequence (DNA): TGTGCCAGTAGTACGACAGGCTGGAACACTGAAGCTTTCTTT. It is translated as CASSTTGWNTEAFF.

V gene TRBV11-2 combines with J gene TRBJ2-7; D possibly corresponds to TRBD2 (5 bases). The V gene lost 0 bases and the J gene lost 2 bases, with 11 bases spanning the gap. Germline V lookup: CDR1 SGHAT, CDR2 FQNNGV. The CDR3 is 15 residues long. The CDR3 DNA reads TGTGCCAGCAGCTTAGATCCGGGATGGACCTACGAGCAGTACTTC. Its protein product is CASSLDPGWTYEQYF.

The gene calls are TRBV29-1 and TRBJ2-1; maybe TRBD2 (6 bases). The germline gives CDR1 SQVTM, CDR2 ANQGSEA. The CDR3 sequence is 16 residues long. Between the trimmed V and J ends, which lost 6 bases and 1 base, there was a span of 19 bases. CDR3 in DNA: TGCAGCGTCGGAGGGTGGGGCAGGGCGTCCTACAATGAGCAGTTCTTC. Protein: CSVGGWGRASYNEQFF.

The rearrangement links TRBV7-3 to TRBJ2-3; TRBD2 agrees at 11 bases. The CDR3 has 16 amino acids. V lost 4 bases and J lost 1; bases outside the gene matches: 4. Germline V gene data show CDR1 as SGHTA and CDR2 as FQGTGA. The CDR3 here is CASSSLLAGGTDTQYF. The CDR3 DNA reads as TGTGCCAGCAGCTCCCTACTAGCGGGGGGCACAGATACGCAGTATTTT.

The chain joins TRBV6-1 to TRBJ2-2; a weak D match, TRBD2 (6 bases). The CDR3 covers 15 residues. Trimming pared 8 bases from V and 7 bases from J, leaving 20 bases between. Per germline, CDR1 MNHNS and CDR2 SASEGT. CDR3 nucleotide sequence: TGTGCCAGCCACAAGGAGGCTAGCGATGACGGGGAGCTGTTTTTT. Protein product: CASHKEASDDGELFF.

V gene TRBV30 combines with J gene TRBJ1-6, with 10 bases that match TRBD1. This CDR3 spans 17 amino acids. CDR1 and CDR2 (germline): GTSNPN, SVGIG (reference sequence). Losses at the gene ends were 2 bases for V and 2 bases for J; bases not matched to a gene: 6. In nucleotides, the CDR3 is TGTGCCTGGAGTAGGGGACAGGGGAAACCCTATAATTCACCCCTCCACTTT. It translates to CAWSRGQGKPYNSPLHF.

The chain combines TRBV15 with TRBJ1-3; D not resolved. Germline V gene lookup returns CDR1 LNHNV and CDR2 YYDKDF (reference sequence). The CDR3 sequence is 14 residues long. V dropped 0 bases and J dropped 0 bases, with 3 bases sitting between them. CDR3 coding DNA: TGTGCCACCAGCAGAGACATCTCTGGAAACACCATATATTTT. Protein: CATSRDISGNTIYF. Variable domain in full (rest from reference TRBV15 and TRBJ1-3): DAMVIQNPRYQVTQFGKPVTLSCSQTLNHNVMYWYQQKSSQAPKLLFHYYDKDFNNEADTPDNFQSRRPNTSFCFLDIRSPGLGDTAMYLCATSRDISGNTIYFGEGSWLTVV.

V is TRBV5-1 and J is TRBJ2-1; a possible D gene is TRBD2 (5 bases). The ends were cut back, 3 bases at V and 1 base at J, with 8 bases in the middle. In germline, CDR1 is SGHRS, CDR2 YFSETQ. The CDR3 extends over 14 amino acids. The CDR3: CASSSERSYNEQFF. As DNA, the CDR3 is TGCGCCAGCAGCTCGGAGCGGTCCTACAATGAGCAGTTCTTC.

The rearrangement uses TRBV18 and TRBJ2-7; 12 bases line up with TRBD2. Trimming removed 3 bases from V and 4 bases from J; junction bases left unmatched: 4. Germline lookup yields CDR1 KGHSH and CDR2 LQKENI. The CDR3 is 15 amino acids. The CDR3 protein is CASSPPGLAGYEQYF. The DNA of the CDR3 is TGTGCCAGCTCACCGCCGGGACTAGCGGGTTACGAGCAGTACTTC.

The chain has TRBV7-2 and TRBJ2-1; D is possibly TRBD2 (5 bases). Germline-derived CDR1 and CDR2 are SGHTA and FQGNSA. V lost 0 bases and J 10 bases, leaving 13 bases between the germline ends. The CDR3 is 14 residues long. The DNA for the CDR3 is TGTGCCAGCAGCTTAGCTCCCGGACTTGGGGAGCAGTTCTTC. This gives the protein CASSLAPGLGEQFF.

This chain joins TRBV2 and TRBJ1-2; D unclear. CDR3 length: 15 amino acids. Germline lookup yields CDR1 SNHLY and CDR2 FYNNEI. Trimming shortened V by 0 bases and J by 8 bases, and 16 bases separated the two germline ends. The CDR3 DNA sequence: TGTGCCAGCAGTGAAGCGCTTTCCCTGCTCCGGGGCTACACCTTC. Protein product: CASSEALSLLRGYTF. Together with reference TRBV2 and TRBJ1-2, the CDR3 gives the full variable domain: EPEVTQTPSHQVTQMGQEVILRCVPISNHLYFYWYRQILGQKVEFLVSFYNNEISEKSEIFDDQFSVERPDGSNFTLKIRSTKLEDSAMYFCASSEALSLLRGYTFGSGTRLTVV.

The chain combines TRBV7-9 with TRBJ1-5; D call uncertain. Trimming shortened V by 3 bases and J by 6 bases, and 12 bases separated the two germline ends. Germline CDR1 is SEHNR and CDR2 is FQNEAQ (reference sequence). The CDR3 covers 14 residues. In DNA form, the CDR3 reads TGTGCCAGCAGCTTTGAGGGCGTATCTCAGCCCCAGCATTTT. This translates into CASSFEGVSQPQHF.

The CDR3 here is CASLIPLGGGQTDTQYF. CDR3 sequence (DNA): TGTGCCAGCCTTATCCCCTTAGGGGGAGGGCAAACAGATACGCAGTATTTT. This chain uses TRBV6-7 with TRBJ2-3, with D possibly matching TRBD2 (7 bases). TRBV6-7 is noted as an ORF with a role that remains uncertain. The V end lost 8 bases, the J end lost 3 bases, and 24 bases lay between the germline ends. CDR3 size: 17 residues.

This rearrangement joins TRBV2 to TRBJ2-7; perhaps TRBD2 as D (6 bases). The V and J ends lost 1 base and 7 bases respectively, with 14 bases between them. The CDR3 extends over 14 amino acids. CDR1 is SNHLY and CDR2 is FYNNEI in the germline V gene. The CDR3 sequence is CASSEGRGYREQYF. CDR3 nucleotide sequence: TGTGCCAGCAGTGAAGGCCGGGGGTATCGGGAGCAGTACTTC.

V and J are TRBV6-6 and TRBJ1-2; no clear D. Trimming pared 6 bases from V and 1 base from J, leaving 6 bases between. CDR1 and CDR2 (germline): MNHNY, SVGAGI (reference sequence). The CDR3 consists of 12 residues. In nucleotides, the CDR3 is TGTGCCAGCAGCCGCGTTAACTATGGCTACACCTTC. Amino acids: CASSRVNYGYTF.

The chain combines TRBV30 with TRBJ1-4, with TRBD1 as a possible D gene (6 bases). V was pared by 3 bases and J by 7 bases, with 18 bases between. Germline loops: CDR1 GTSNPN, CDR2 SVGIG (reference sequence). The CDR3 is made up of 15 amino acids. This chain's CDR3 is CAWSPQGGDPEKLFF. As DNA, the CDR3 is TGTGCCTGGAGCCCCCAAGGGGGGGATCCTGAAAAACTGTTTTTT.

CDR3 protein: CASSSLDRFYEQYF. DNA of the CDR3: TGTGCCAGCAGCTCGCTGGACAGGTTCTACGAGCAGTACTTC. The rearrangement joins TRBV7-8 to TRBJ2-7, with 7 bases that match TRBD1. The CDR3 totals 14 residues. J gave up 3 bases and V 4 bases, and 6 bases lay outside the gene matches. CDR1 SGHVS and CDR2 FQNEAQ come from the germline V gene.